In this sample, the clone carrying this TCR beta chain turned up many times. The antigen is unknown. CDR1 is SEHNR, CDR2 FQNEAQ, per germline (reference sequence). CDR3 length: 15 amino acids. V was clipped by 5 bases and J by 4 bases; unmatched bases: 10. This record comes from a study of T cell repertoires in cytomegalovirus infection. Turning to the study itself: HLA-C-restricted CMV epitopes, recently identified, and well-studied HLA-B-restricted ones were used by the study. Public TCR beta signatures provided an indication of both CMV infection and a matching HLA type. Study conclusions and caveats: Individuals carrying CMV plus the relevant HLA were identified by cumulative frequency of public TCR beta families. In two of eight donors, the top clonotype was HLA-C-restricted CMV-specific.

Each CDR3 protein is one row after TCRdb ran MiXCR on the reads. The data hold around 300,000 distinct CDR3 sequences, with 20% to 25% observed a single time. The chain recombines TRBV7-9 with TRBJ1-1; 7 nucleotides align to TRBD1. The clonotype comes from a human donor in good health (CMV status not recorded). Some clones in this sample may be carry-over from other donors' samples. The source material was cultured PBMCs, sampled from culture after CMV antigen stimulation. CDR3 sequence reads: CASSQTTGKGTEAFF. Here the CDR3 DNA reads TGTGCCAGCAGCCAAACGACAGGGAAGGGCACTGAAGCTTTCTTT. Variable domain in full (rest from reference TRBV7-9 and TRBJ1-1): DTGVSQNPRHKITKRGQNVTFRCDPISEHNRLYWYRQTLGQGPEFLTYFQNEAQLEKSRLLSDRFSAERPKGSFSTLEIQRTEQGDSAMYLCASSQTTGKGTEAFFGQGTRLTVV.